Below, 22 T cell receptor beta chains from the same sample are listed, as sequenced in a study of shared clonotypes between healthy human individuals (dated by TCRdb to between 2020 and 2021). The library was produced with the immunoSEQ multiplex PCR assay. Entries here come from immuneACCESS through TCRdb and include only in-frame sequences with V and J called. Some clones fail to appear in such tables; in the studies checked, an unresolved V gene covers under half of the shortfall, and the cause of the remainder is unknown. The table for this sample lists about 2 million clones; roughly 94% of them were counted only once. The leading ten clones occupy 0.1% to 0.15% of the sample. Sequencing was done on a sample of naive CD4+ T cells sorted from blood. This sample's cell subset or site label indicates: CD45RA+ positively selected. Every receptor here comes from a man aged 18-30 years in good health.

In its sample, this clone was seen a few times. The chain links TRBV10-3 to TRBJ2-1, with TRBD1 identical over 7 bases. The V gene's germline CDR1 is ENHRY and CDR2 SYGVKD. The CDR3 is 12 amino acids. Trimming took 4 bases from V and 6 from J; bases not matched to a gene: 0. DNA for the CDR3: TGTGCCATCAGTGGACAGGGCAATGAGCAGTTCTTC. Protein product: CAISGQGNEQFF.

This chain connects TRBV18 to TRBJ2-7; D call uncertain. Germline CDR1 and CDR2: KGHSH and LQKENI. There are 11 residues in the CDR3. With 3 bases removed from V and 6 bases from J, the gap between germline ends came to 6 bases. CDR3 DNA: TGTGCCAGCTCACCGGCCTTCGAGCAGTACTTC. This sequence encodes CASSPAFEQYF.

This chain joins TRBV27 and TRBJ2-2, with 7 bases that match TRBD1. V was pared by 8 bases and J by 3 bases, with 9 bases of the junction left unmatched. This CDR3 has 15 residues. CDR1 is MNHEY and CDR2 is SMNVEV in the germline V gene (reference sequence). The CDR3 here is CASGYRGRYTGELFF. The CDR3, as DNA: TGTGCCAGCGGCTACAGGGGTCGGTACACCGGGGAGCTGTTTTTT.

The V and J genes are TRBV15 and TRBJ1-4; D not certain. The CDR3 runs to 12 residues. V was pared by 0 bases and J by 10 bases, with 6 bases between. The germline V gene has CDR1 LNHNV and CDR2 YYDKDF (reference sequence). The CDR3 bases are TGTGCCACCAGCAGAGATTGGGTAAAACTGTTTTTT. This translates into CATSRDWVKLFF. Based on the CDR3 plus reference TRBV15 and TRBJ1-4, the full variable domain is DAMVIQNPRYQVTQFGKPVTLSCSQTLNHNVMYWYQQKSSQAPKLLFHYYDKDFNNEADTPDNFQSRRPNTSFCFLDIRSPGLGDTAMYLCATSRDWVKLFFGSGTQLSVL.

V gene TRBV9 combines with J gene TRBJ2-1; D is possibly TRBD2 (6 bases). Germline V CDR1 and CDR2: SGDLS, YYNGEE. The CDR3 is 15 amino acids. V was cut by 4 bases and J by 5 bases, with 16 bases left in between. CDR3 in amino acids: CASSPWGERHNEQFF. The CDR3 nucleotides read TGTGCCAGCAGCCCTTGGGGGGAGAGACACAATGAGCAGTTCTTC.

The chain has TRBV29-1 and TRBJ1-4, with D perhaps matching TRBD1 (6 bases). V shed 0 bases and J shed 7 bases, with 9 bases lying between them. The CDR3 loop spans 13 amino acids. Germline CDR1 and CDR2: SQVTM and ANQGSEA. The CDR3 here is CSVEDRGGEKLFF. Here the CDR3 DNA reads TGCAGCGTTGAAGATAGGGGGGGTGAAAAACTGTTTTTT.

This chain uses TRBV5-4 with TRBJ2-7; D unclear. In germline, CDR1 is SGHNT, CDR2 YYREEE (reference sequence). The CDR3 contains 12 residues. Trimming cost V 2 bases and J 7 bases, with 10 bases left between them. Here the CDR3 reads CASSLIDREQYF. The CDR3 bases are TGTGCCAGCAGCTTAATTGATCGTGAGCAGTACTTC. Based on the CDR3 plus reference TRBV5-4 and TRBJ2-7, the full variable domain is ETGVTQSPTHLIKTRGQQVTLRCSSQSGHNTVSWYQQALGQGPQFIFQYYREEENGRGNFPPRFSGLQFPNYSSELNVNALELDDSALYLCASSLIDREQYFGPGTRLTVT.

On this clone itself: The sample holds other DNA sequences that translate to the same CDR3. The V and J genes are TRBV27 and TRBJ1-2; D possibly corresponds to TRBD1 (5 bases). This CDR3 is 14 amino acids long. CDR1 MNHEY and CDR2 SMNVEV come from the germline V gene (reference sequence). Deletions cut 2 bases from V and 1 base from J, with 8 bases between. The CDR3 is CASSLGGSNYGYTF. DNA of the CDR3: TGTGCCAGCAGTTTAGGGGGAAGTAACTATGGCTACACCTTC.

As for this clone: Compared with germline, one end of the junction differs, possibly owing to a read error. The genes are TRBV6-1 and TRBJ2-5; 9 positions match TRBD2. The CDR3 has 15 amino acids. CDR1 is MNHNS and CDR2 is SASEGT in the germline V gene. The CDR3 DNA reads TGTGCCAGCAGAGAAGGCGGGGGGGCCACAGAGACCCAGTACTTC. Translating gives CASREGGGATETQYF.

The genes are TRBV5-4 and TRBJ2-3, with D perhaps given as TRBD1 or TRBD2 (5 bases each). The CDR3 has 16 amino acids. From germline, CDR1 is SGHNT and CDR2 YYREEE (reference sequence). V was trimmed by 2 bases and J by 0 bases, leaving 13 bases between them. The CDR3 DNA sequence: TGTGCCAGCAGCTTTAGTTCGGGGCCTAGCACAGATACGCAGTATTTT. It translates to CASSFSSGPSTDTQYF.

J is TRBJ1-3 and V is TRBV7-2, with D perhaps TRBD1 (6 bases). The CDR3 totals 16 residues. Trimming stripped 1 base from V and 4 bases from J, with 14 bases between. Germline CDR1 reads SGHTA; CDR2 reads FQGNSA. This chain's CDR3 is CASSLVGGAPGNTIYF. The CDR3 nucleotides read TGTGCCAGCAGCTTAGTGGGGGGCGCTCCCGGAAACACCATATATTTT.

J is TRBJ1-1 and V is TRBV29-1, with TRBD1 as a possible D gene (5 bases). The CDR3 is 13 residues long. V was pared by 6 bases and J by 0 bases, with 11 bases between. Germline V lookup: CDR1 SQVTM, CDR2 ANQGSEA. CDR3 coding DNA: TGCAGCGTATCTAGACAGTTGAACACTGAAGCTTTCTTT. Amino acids: CSVSRQLNTEAFF.

The sample holds one count of this clone. J is TRBJ2-1 and V is TRBV5-1; 7 bases map to TRBD1. The V segment lost 3 bases and the J segment 2 bases; nucleotides outside the gene matches: 5. Germline CDR1 is SGHRS and CDR2 is YFSETQ. The CDR3 has 15 amino acids. The chain's CDR3 is CASSWADRAYNEQFF. In DNA, the CDR3 is TGCGCCAGCAGCTGGGCAGACAGGGCCTACAATGAGCAGTTCTTC.

The rearrangement joins TRBV18 to TRBJ2-7; D assignment may be TRBD1 or TRBD2 (5 bases each). CDR1 and CDR2 (germline): KGHSH, LQKENI. The V end lost 0 bases, the J end lost 3 bases, and 9 bases lay between the germline ends. CDR3 size: 14 residues. CDR3 DNA: TGTGCCAGCTCACCACCGGGGGTTCTCTACGAGCAGTACTTC. Its protein is CASSPPGVLYEQYF.

This sequence joins TRBV5-6 and TRBJ2-2; D perhaps matches TRBD1 (6 bases). Between the trimmed V and J ends, which lost 2 bases and 7 bases, there was a span of 15 bases. The length of the CDR3 is 15 residues. CDR1 is SGHDT and CDR2 is YYEEEE in the germline V gene. The CDR3 DNA follows: TGTGCCAGCAGCTTCGATTACAGGGCTAACGGGGAGCTGTTTTTT. Encoded protein: CASSFDYRANGELFF. The full variable domain, rest sourced from reference TRBV5-6 and TRBJ2-2, is DAGVTQSPTHLIKTRGQQVTLRCSPKSGHDTVSWYQQALGQGPQFIFQYYEEEERQRGNFPDRFSGHQFPNYSSELNVNALLLGDSALYLCASSFDYRANGELFFGEGSRLTVL.

The CDR3 nucleotides are TGTGCCAGCTCACCCCGACTAGACGCTGGGGAGCTGTTTTTT. Translating it yields CASSPRLDAGELFF. V is TRBV18 and J is TRBJ2-2; D may be TRBD2 (6 bases). Trimming stripped 3 bases from V and 8 bases from J, with 13 bases between. The CDR3 sequence is 14 residues long. The V gene's germline CDR1 is KGHSH and CDR2 LQKENI.

The chain combines TRBV7-9 with TRBJ2-2; D is unresolved. The CDR3 sequence is 15 residues long. Germline CDR1 is SEHNR and CDR2 is FQNEAQ (reference sequence). Trimming shortened V by 2 bases and J by 0 bases, and 7 bases separated the two germline ends. This CDR3 reads CASSLRRSNTGELFF. The DNA for the CDR3 is TGTGCCAGCAGCTTACGCAGATCGAACACCGGGGAGCTGTTTTTT.

The chain has TRBV5-1 and TRBJ2-5; 11 bases map to TRBD2. V lost 1 base and J lost 4; bases outside the gene matches: 12. CDR1 SGHRS and CDR2 YFSETQ come from the germline V gene. CDR3 length: 18 amino acids. The CDR3 DNA sequence: TGCGCCAGCAGCTTGATCCCAGGTAGCGGGGGGGCCCGAGAGACCCAGTACTTC. Protein product: CASSLIPGSGGARETQYF. The whole variable domain, remainder taken from reference TRBV5-1 and TRBJ2-5, is KAGVTQTPRYLIKTRGQQVTLSCSPISGHRSVSWYQQTPGQGLQFLFEYFSETQRNKGNFPGRFSGRQFSNSRSEMNVSTLELGDSALYLCASSLIPGSGGARETQYFGPGTRLLVL.

Only a few counts were recorded for this clone. The chain recombines TRBV5-1 with TRBJ1-1; D gene uncertain. The CDR3 loop spans 14 amino acids. Germline V gene sequence: CDR1 SGHRS, CDR2 YFSETQ. Deletions cut 1 base from V and 5 bases from J, with 12 bases between. This CDR3 is CASSLLGRETEAFF. Here the CDR3 DNA reads TGCGCCAGCAGCTTGTTAGGCCGGGAGACTGAAGCTTTCTTT.

V is TRBV5-1 and J is TRBJ1-4; the match to TRBD1 covers 7 bases. The CDR3 consists of 16 residues. Per the germline V gene, CDR1 is SGHRS and CDR2 is YFSETQ. The V and J ends lost 0 bases and 6 bases, in that order; junction bases with no gene match: 8. The CDR3 loop is CASSLGGTEAHEKLFF. Written as DNA, the CDR3 is TGCGCCAGCAGCTTGGGGGGGACAGAGGCCCATGAAAAACTGTTTTTT.

The J gene is TRBJ1-1, the V gene TRBV19; a possible D gene is TRBD1 (5 bases). Per the germline V gene, CDR1 is LNHDA and CDR2 is SQIVND (reference sequence). The germline V and J ends were trimmed by 8 bases and 0 bases, with 10 bases remaining between them. CDR3 length: 13 residues. CDR3: CASGDLVNTEAFF. For the CDR3, the DNA is TGTGCCAGTGGGGACCTGGTGAACACTGAAGCTTTCTTT.

In this sample, this clone turned up once. The V call is TRBV30, the J call TRBJ2-7; TRBD1 matches 7 bases. The CDR3 has 14 residues. V lost 6 bases and J lost 3; bases outside the gene matches: 11. CDR1 and CDR2 from the germline V gene are GTSNPN and SVGIG (reference sequence). CDR3 DNA: TGTGCCTGCCTTAGAGGGGGCCGACTCTACGAGCAGTACTTC. Its protein is CACLRGGRLYEQYF.